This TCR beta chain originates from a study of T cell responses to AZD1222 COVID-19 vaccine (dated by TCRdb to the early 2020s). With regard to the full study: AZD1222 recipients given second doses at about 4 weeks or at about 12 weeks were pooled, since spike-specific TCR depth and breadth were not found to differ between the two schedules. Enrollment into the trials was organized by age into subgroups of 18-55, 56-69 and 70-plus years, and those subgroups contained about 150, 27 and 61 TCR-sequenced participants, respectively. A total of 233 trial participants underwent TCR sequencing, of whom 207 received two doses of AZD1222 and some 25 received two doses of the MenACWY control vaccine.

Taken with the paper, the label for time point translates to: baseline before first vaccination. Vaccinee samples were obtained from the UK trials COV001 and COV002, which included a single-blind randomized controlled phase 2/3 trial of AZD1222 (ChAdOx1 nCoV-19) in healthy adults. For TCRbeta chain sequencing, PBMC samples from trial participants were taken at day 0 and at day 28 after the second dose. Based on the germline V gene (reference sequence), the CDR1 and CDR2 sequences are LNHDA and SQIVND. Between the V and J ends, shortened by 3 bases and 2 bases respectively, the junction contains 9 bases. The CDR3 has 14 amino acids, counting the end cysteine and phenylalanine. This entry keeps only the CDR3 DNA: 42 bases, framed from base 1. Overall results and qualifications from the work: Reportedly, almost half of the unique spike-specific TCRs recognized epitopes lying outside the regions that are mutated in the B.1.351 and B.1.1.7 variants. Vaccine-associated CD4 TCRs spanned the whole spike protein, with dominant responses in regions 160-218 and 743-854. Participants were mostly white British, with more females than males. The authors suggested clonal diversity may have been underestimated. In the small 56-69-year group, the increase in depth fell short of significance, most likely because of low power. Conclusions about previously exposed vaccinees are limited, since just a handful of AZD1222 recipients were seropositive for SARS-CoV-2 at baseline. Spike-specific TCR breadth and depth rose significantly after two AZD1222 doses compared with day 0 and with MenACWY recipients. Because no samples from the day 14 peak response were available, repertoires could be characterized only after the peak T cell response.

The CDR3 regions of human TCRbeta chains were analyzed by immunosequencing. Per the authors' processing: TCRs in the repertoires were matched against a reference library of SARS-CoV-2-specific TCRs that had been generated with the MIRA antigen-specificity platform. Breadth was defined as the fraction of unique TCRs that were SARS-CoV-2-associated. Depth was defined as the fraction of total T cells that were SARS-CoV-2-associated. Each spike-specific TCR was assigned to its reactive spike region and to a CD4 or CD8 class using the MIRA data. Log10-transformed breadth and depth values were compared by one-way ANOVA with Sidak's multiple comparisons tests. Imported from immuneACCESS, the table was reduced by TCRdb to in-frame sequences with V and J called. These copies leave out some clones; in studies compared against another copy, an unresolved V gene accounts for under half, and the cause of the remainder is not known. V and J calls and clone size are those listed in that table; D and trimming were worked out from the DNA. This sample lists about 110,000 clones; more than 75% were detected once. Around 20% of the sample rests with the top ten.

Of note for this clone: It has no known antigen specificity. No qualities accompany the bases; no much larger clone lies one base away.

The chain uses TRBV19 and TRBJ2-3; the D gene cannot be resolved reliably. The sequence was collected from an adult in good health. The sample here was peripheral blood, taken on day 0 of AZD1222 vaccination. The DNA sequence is TGTGCCAGTAGTATCGGCCCCCCCACAGATACGCAGTATTTT. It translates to CASSIGPPTDTQYF.